This TCR beta chain appears in the sequencing data of a study of blood T cell repertoires in COVID-19. Across the whole study: Acute and convalescent COVID-19 samples came from the United States, Italy and Spain. T cells, B-cell-depleted T cells, or PBMCs provided the cDNA or gDNA that served as material.

This clone has only one observation. CDR3 length equals 14 residues. Per germline, CDR1 MGHRA and CDR2 YSYEKL. The V and J ends lost 4 bases and 1 base respectively, with 11 bases between them. Original processing methods: Quantification of nucleated cells was approximated via reference gene primer amplification. Here immunoSEQ multiplex PCR was the method, and the copy in TCRdb shows in-frame clones only, minus some. V and J calls and clone size come straight from that table; D and trimming were deduced from the DNA. Of 40,000 or so clones detected, 80% to 90% appear once; the ten largest clones hold around 14%.

Sequencing used peripheral blood. The chain recombines TRBV4-1 with TRBJ2-7; D might be TRBD1 (6 bases). The TCR sequence derives from a woman in her seventies in a cohort sampled during active COVID-19. The CDR3 coding sequence is TGCGCCAGCAGCCCGGTGGGGACATCCTACGAGCAGTACTTC. Its protein product is CASSPVGTSYEQYF.